This entry concerns a single T cell receptor beta chain. Antigen specificity is unknown. This specimen comes from a study of Tregs in tolerant kidney transplant recipients. Study findings and constraints: The small number of patients limits these findings pending further validation.

Assay: immunoSEQ multiplex PCR; the TCRdb copy retains only in-frame clones and omits some. The sample records fewer than 20,000 clones, 82% being singletons. Unstimulated Tregs (CD4+CD25+CD127-) and CD4+CD25- non-Tregs were sorted from PBMCs. The junction had 9 bases not matched to a gene; V was cut back by 6 bases and J by 4 bases. Per germline, CDR1 MDHEN and CDR2 SYDVKM. This CDR3 is 15 amino acids long. The TCR originated in a human donor in good health. Input material: Tregs from blood. This sequence joins TRBV28 and TRBJ1-5; 7 bases match TRBD1. The CDR3 spells CASSQRGLGNQPQHF. The CDR3 DNA reads TGTGCCAGCAGCCAGAGGGGGCTGGGGAATCAGCCCCAGCATTTT.